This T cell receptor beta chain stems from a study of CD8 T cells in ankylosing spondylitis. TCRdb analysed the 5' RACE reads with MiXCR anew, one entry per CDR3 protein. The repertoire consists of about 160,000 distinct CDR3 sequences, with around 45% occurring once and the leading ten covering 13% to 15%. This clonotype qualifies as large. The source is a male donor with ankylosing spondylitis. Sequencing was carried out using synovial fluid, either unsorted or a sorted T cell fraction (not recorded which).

The CDR3 loop is CASSGGQGMNTEAFF. In DNA, the CDR3 is TGCGCCAGCAGCGGCGGACAGGGGATGAACACTGAAGCTTTCTTT. The rearrangement uses TRBV5-1 and TRBJ1-1, with 9 bases identical to TRBD1. Germline loops: CDR1 SGHRS, CDR2 YFSETQ. The CDR3 consists of 15 residues. J gave up 0 bases and V 4 bases, and 4 bases lay outside the gene matches. Together with reference TRBV5-1 and TRBJ1-1, the CDR3 gives the full variable domain: KAGVTQTPRYLIKTRGQQVTLSCSPISGHRSVSWYQQTPGQGLQFLFEYFSETQRNKGNFPGRFSGRQFSNSRSEMNVSTLELGDSALYLCASSGGQGMNTEAFFGQGTRLTVV.